This passage covers 12 T cell receptor beta chains from one sample sequenced in a study of CD8 T cells in ankylosing spondylitis. MiXCR, run by TCRdb on the 5' RACE reads, gives a single entry per CDR3 protein. The sample has roughly 120,000 distinct CDR3 sequences; roughly 15% are singletons. The sequenced sample consisted of blood, either unsorted or a sorted T cell fraction (not recorded which). The receptors come from a female donor with ankylosing spondylitis or in good health (not recorded which).

This clonotype was detected many times. The J gene is TRBJ2-7, the V gene TRBV20-1; no clear D gene. The V end was cut by 8 bases, the J end by 2 bases, with 16 bases between. The CDR3 totals 13 residues. Germline CDR1 is DFQATT and CDR2 is SNEGSKA (reference sequence). CDR3 nucleotides: TGCAGTCCTATGACGCAGTCTCCCTACGAGCAGTACTTC. It translates to CSPMTQSPYEQYF.

V and J are TRBV27 and TRBJ2-3; 10 positions match TRBD2. V lost 6 bases to trimming and J lost 1 base; unmatched junction nucleotides: 7. Germline lookup yields CDR1 MNHEY and CDR2 SMNVEV (reference sequence). The CDR3 spans 16 residues. The CDR3 DNA reads TGTGCCAGCAGGGTGCCCGGGACTAGCGGCACAGATACGCAGTATTTT. Residues: CASRVPGTSGTDTQYF.

The table lists this clonotype with many counts. The CDR3 DNA follows: TGCAGCGCCGAGGGACTAGCCGGCAATGAGCAGTTCTTC. It translates to CSAEGLAGNEQFF. The J gene is TRBJ2-1, the V gene TRBV29-1, with 9 bases identical to TRBD2. Trimming took 7 bases from V and 6 from J; bases not matched to a gene: 7. The germline gives CDR1 SQVTM, CDR2 ANQGSEA. The CDR3 is 13 amino acids.

This clonotype was detected ten times or more. V usage is TRBV20-1 and J usage is TRBJ1-2; 8 bases are a match to TRBD1. The CDR3 length is 14 residues. Germline trimming cut 6 bases from V and 4 bases from J; bases unmatched to any gene: 10. Germline V gene data show CDR1 as DFQATT and CDR2 as SNEGSKA (reference sequence). CDR3 sequence (DNA): TGCAGTGCAGTTATGACAGGGGTAGGCTATGGCTACACCTTC. Protein: CSAVMTGVGYGYTF.

This clonotype was picked up many times. The rearrangement links TRBV5-1 to TRBJ2-3; D call uncertain. Deletions cut 0 bases from V and 5 bases from J, with 7 bases between. The V gene's germline CDR1 is SGHRS and CDR2 YFSETQ. The CDR3 runs to 13 residues. The CDR3 DNA follows: TGCGCCAGCAGCTTGGATGGGGAAGATACGCAGTATTTT. Translated: CASSLDGEDTQYF.

This clonotype occurred a few times. A read error may produce the germline difference seen at one junction end. The chain links TRBV20-1 to TRBJ2-7, with D possibly being TRBD1 (6 bases). Germline lookup yields CDR1 DFQATT and CDR2 SNEGSKA (reference sequence). The CDR3 loop spans 11 amino acids. The CDR3 here is CSAENRDIPLF. CDR3 coding DNA: TGCAGTGCGGAAAACCGGGACATACCTCTTTTC.

Details on this clonotype: A much larger clone lies a single base off, so this may be a read error. The chain combines TRBV29-1 with TRBJ2-7; D possibly corresponds to TRBD1 (5 bases). Per the germline V gene, CDR1 is SQVTM and CDR2 is ANQGSEA. This CDR3 contains 11 residues. Here the CDR3 DNA reads TGCAGCGTTTATACAGGATACGGGCAGTACTTC. Encoded protein: CSVYTGYGQYF.

The sample holds a few counts of this clonotype. The junction departs from the called germline gene at one end, perhaps through a read error. The V call is TRBV5-1, the J call TRBJ2-7; 7 positions agree with TRBD1. CDR1 and CDR2 (germline): SGHRS, YFSETQ. The CDR3 totals 14 residues. CDR3 nucleotide sequence: TGCGCCAGCAGCTGGGGGACAGAGGCTTACGAGCAGTGCTTC. It translates to CASSWGTEAYEQCF.

J is TRBJ2-7 and V is TRBV20-1, with no clear D. Germline CDR1 is DFQATT and CDR2 is SNEGSKA (reference sequence). This CDR3 comprises 12 residues. The ends were cut back, 6 bases at V and 0 bases at J, with 9 bases in the middle. CDR3 bases: TGCAGTGCACCGGAGAGCTCCTACGAGCAGTACTTC. Translation gives CSAPESSYEQYF.

This clonotype was recorded many times. The chain uses TRBV4-2 and TRBJ2-3; 12 bases fit TRBD2. J lost 5 bases, V lost 4 bases, and 7 bases had no gene match. Germline CDR1 LGHNA, CDR2 YNFKEQ. The CDR3 totals 16 residues. CDR3 in DNA: TGTGCCAGCAGCCGGTCACTAGCGGGGGGTATAGATACGCAGTATTTT. It is translated as CASSRSLAGGIDTQYF.

Note on this clonotype: A much more abundant neighbour one base away suggests this may be a read error. The CDR3: CASSLMHREQGTQYF. CDR3 DNA sequence: TGTGCCAGCAGCTTAATGCACAGGGAACAAGGGACCCAGTACTTC. The V call is TRBV7-3, the J call TRBJ2-5; a weak D match, TRBD1 (6 bases). This CDR3 is built from 15 residues. CDR1 and CDR2 (germline): SGHTA, FQGTGA.

This clonotype came up many times. The chain couples TRBV6-1 to TRBJ1-3; no clear D. Trimming stripped 0 bases from V and 0 bases from J, with 6 bases between. CDR1 and CDR2 (germline): MNHNS, SASEGT. The CDR3 sequence is 15 residues long. CDR3 bases: TGTGCCAGCAGTGAAGCGCTGGGCTCTGGAAACACCATATATTTT. Amino acid sequence: CASSEALGSGNTIYF.